This T cell receptor (beta chain) originates from a study of T-cell memory formation after mild COVID-19. Study conclusions and caveats: Clones contracting across day 15 to 85 had a balanced CD4/CD8 profile; later expanding clones leaned CD4+.

The 5'RACE method, run with constant-segment primers, produced TCR alpha and TCR beta cDNA libraries (carrying sample barcodes and UMIs). TCRdb re-derived calls from the 5' RACE reads in MiXCR, one entry per CDR3 protein. The sample holds roughly 580,000 distinct CDR3 sequences, more than 15% seen once. Comment on this clonotype: Antigen unknown.

Germline CDR1 reads LGHNA; CDR2 reads YNFKEQ. V lost 5 bases and J 4 bases, leaving 20 bases between the germline ends. The CDR3 loop spans 16 amino acids. This TCR derives from an adult woman who had mild COVID-19 (a few samples of this study predate the infection). Cell type and time point are not known. The sequenced sample consisted of PBMCs or a T cell subset sorted from them (not recorded which). The rearrangement joins TRBV4-2 to TRBJ2-5; a possible D gene is TRBD2 (6 bases). The CDR3: CASSDGTVEVGETQYF. CDR3 coding DNA: TGTGCCAGCAGCGACGGGACTGTAGAGGTGGGAGAGACCCAGTACTTC.